The 16 T cell receptor beta chains given below trace back to one sample, sequenced in a study of blood T cells in healthy people across ages. Through a sample-barcoded 5' primer and a J-beta primer mix, a second PCR was run for about 7 to 12 cycles. MiXCR, applied by TCRdb to the 5' RACE reads, yields one record per CDR3 protein. The table has about 640,000 distinct CDR3 sequences, around 54% seen once. The sample consisted of blood. These receptors all stem from a man between 60 and 70 years old in good health.

This chain uses TRBV5-4 with TRBJ1-2; D not resolved. The length of the CDR3 is 14 residues. Trimming stripped 2 bases from V and 2 bases from J, with 10 bases between. The germline V gene encodes CDR1 SGHNT and CDR2 YYREEE (reference sequence). CDR3 protein: CASSFSGANYGYTF. CDR3 coding DNA: TGTGCCAGCAGCTTTTCAGGAGCCAACTATGGCTACACCTTC.

This CDR3 is CASSETQTDTQYF. The CDR3 DNA is TGTGCCAGCAGTGAAACACAAACAGATACGCAGTATTTT. The V call is TRBV6-1, the J call TRBJ2-3; no clear D gene. The CDR3 covers 13 residues. The germline V gene has CDR1 MNHNS and CDR2 SASEGT. The ends were cut back, 2 bases at V and 3 bases at J, with 6 bases in the middle.

This clonotype was seen just once. This chain connects TRBV5-1 to TRBJ2-2, with TRBD1 matching over 7 bases. This CDR3 is built from 14 residues. Germline loops: CDR1 SGHRS, CDR2 YFSETQ. V trimming: 2 bases; J trimming: 7 bases; junction bases outside the gene matches: 5. In nucleotides, the CDR3 is TGCGCCAGCAGCTTCGACAGGGACGGCGGGGAGCTGTTTTTT. Translated, it gives CASSFDRDGGELFF.

This clonotype has a handful of counts. The rearrangement joins TRBV5-1 to TRBJ2-1; the match to TRBD2 covers 9 bases. The CDR3 is made up of 16 amino acids. V lost 4 bases and J lost 5; bases outside the gene matches: 10. Germline lookup yields CDR1 SGHRS and CDR2 YFSETQ. CDR3 amino acids: CASSALTSGANNEQFF. The DNA for the CDR3 is TGCGCCAGCAGCGCCCTGACTAGCGGCGCCAACAATGAGCAGTTCTTC.

The chain is built from TRBV7-9 and TRBJ2-5; 9 positions agree with TRBD2. Trimming cost V 5 bases and J 11 bases; bases outside gene matches: 15. The CDR3 is made up of 15 amino acids. Germline V gene data show CDR1 as SEHNR and CDR2 as FQNEAQ (reference sequence). The DNA of the CDR3 is TGTGCCAGCAGCGTTAGCGGGGGTACCCTAGGGGAGCAGTACTTC. This codes for CASSVSGGTLGEQYF.

With regard to this clonotype: It may be a read error: a sequence one base away is much more abundant. The chain recombines TRBV7-2 with TRBJ2-5; possibly TRBD2 for D (6 bases). The CDR3 sequence is 15 residues long. Trimming took off 5 bases at V and 4 bases at J, with 17 bases between the two ends. The germline V gene encodes CDR1 SGHTA and CDR2 FQGNSA. The CDR3 is CASSPSATRGETQYF. The CDR3 DNA is TGTGCCAGCAGCCCCTCAGCGACTAGGGGAGAGACCCAGTACTTC.

The J gene is TRBJ2-7, the V gene TRBV7-9; D unresolved. The J call may be mistaken, given a closer DNA end match to TRBJ2-5. The CDR3 has 14 amino acids. The germline V gene has CDR1 SEHNR and CDR2 FQNEAQ (reference sequence). Here the CDR3 reads CASSATAKQETQYF. CDR3 nucleotides: TGTGCCAGCAGCGCCACAGCGAAACAAGAGACCCAGTACTTC.

V is TRBV6-6 and J is TRBJ1-2; D may be TRBD1 (5 bases). CDR1 and CDR2 from the germline V gene are MNHNY and SVGAGI (reference sequence). Trimming took 5 bases from V and 5 from J, leaving 12 bases between them. The CDR3 sequence is 13 residues long. This chain's CDR3 is CASSRQPGYGYTF. CDR3 coding DNA: TGTGCCAGCAGTCGACAGCCTGGGTATGGCTACACCTTC.

This clonotype was seen only a few times. V is TRBV25-1 and J is TRBJ2-5; possible D gene TRBD2, 5 bases. The CDR3 length is 13 residues. The germline gives CDR1 MGHDK, CDR2 SYGVNS. Trimming took off 5 bases at V and 5 bases at J, with 12 bases between the two ends. The CDR3 is CASSPIPGETQYF. The DNA for the CDR3 is TGTGCCAGCAGTCCCATACCGGGGGAGACCCAGTACTTC.

This clonotype was counted between two and nine times. The chain couples TRBV20-1 to TRBJ2-5; tentatively, D is TRBD1 (7 bases). The J call may be wrong; the DNA end is better matched by TRBJ2-7. This CDR3 contains 15 residues. The germline V gene encodes CDR1 DFQATT and CDR2 SNEGSKA (reference sequence). The CDR3 region has the DNA TGCAGTGCTAGAGCCGGAGGGGGCAGATCCTACGAGCAGTACTTC. This translates into CSARAGGGRSYEQYF.

J is TRBJ1-2 and V is TRBV2; D is uncertain. V lost 7 bases and J 2 bases, leaving 5 bases between the germline ends. The germline gives CDR1 SNHLY, CDR2 FYNNEI. The CDR3 totals 11 residues. CDR3 in amino acids: CASKPNYGYTF. The CDR3 bases are TGTGCCAGCAAGCCGAACTATGGCTACACCTTC.

The J gene is TRBJ1-6, the V gene TRBV4-1; D is ambiguous. The germline V gene has CDR1 MGHRA and CDR2 YSYEKL. V shed 0 bases and J shed 0 bases, with 9 bases lying between them. This CDR3 region has 17 residues. The DNA of the CDR3 is TGCGCCAGCAGCCAAGATCGGCAGAGCTCCTATAATTCACCCCTCCACTTT. Translating gives CASSQDRQSSYNSPLHF.

This clonotype was counted between two and nine times. The V call is TRBV12-3 or TRBV12-4, the J call TRBJ1-2, with D possibly being TRBD1 (5 bases). The CDR3 is 13 amino acids. The V and J ends lost 4 bases and 3 bases respectively, with 9 bases between them. The CDR3 sequence is CASSYRGHYGYTF. CDR3 nucleotides: TGTGCCAGCAGTTATAGGGGACACTATGGCTACACCTTC.

In its sample, this clonotype was seen a few times. This chain links TRBV7-9 with TRBJ2-3; tentatively, D is TRBD1 (6 bases). The germline CDR1 and CDR2 sequences are SEHNR and FQNEAQ (reference sequence). The CDR3 is made up of 13 amino acids. V was pared by 6 bases and J by 6 bases, with 13 bases between. The CDR3 is CASSQGLRDTQYF. For the CDR3, the DNA is TGTGCCAGCAGTCAGGGGTTGAGGGATACGCAGTATTTT.

The V gene is TRBV5-1, the J gene TRBJ2-5; 8 bases line up with TRBD1. V dropped 0 bases and J dropped 4; count of bases not matched to a gene: 5. The CDR3 sequence is 15 residues long. CDR1 is SGHRS, CDR2 YFSETQ, per germline. The DNA of the CDR3 is TGCGCCAGCAGCTTGGGAGGAGGACAGGGAGAGACCCAGTACTTC. This gives the protein CASSLGGGQGETQYF.

This clonotype showed up many times. J is TRBJ2-7 and V is TRBV18, with TRBD1 identical over 7 bases. Germline lookup yields CDR1 KGHSH and CDR2 LQKENI. The ends lost 3 bases at V and 5 bases at J; junction bases unmatched: 10. This CDR3 has 15 residues. The CDR3: CASSPRTGGDNEQYF. CDR3 nucleotide sequence: TGTGCCAGCTCACCCAGGACAGGAGGAGACAACGAGCAGTACTTC.